The clone carrying this T cell receptor (beta chain) was observed a few times. Antigen unknown. Clones were sequenced by immunoSEQ multiplex PCR, and TCRdb holds only the in-frame ones, with some missing. In the table there are tens of thousands of clones, around 77% of which are singletons. The data were obtained in a study of radiotherapy plus CTLA-4 blockade in lung cancer. About the research overall: Among enrolled patients, roughly 20% responded and 25% to 35% achieved disease control.

Germline CDR1 and CDR2: SNHLY and FYNNEI. The CDR3 has 12 residues. V dropped 6 bases and J dropped 0 bases, with 6 bases sitting between them. Study-level results: Reportedly, early blood T cell clone dynamics best predicted response, with interferon-beta. Tumor-origin TCR clones grew in blood after radiotherapy plus ipilimumab.

This specimen consisted of peripheral blood, obtained from a patient treated with radiotherapy plus ipilimumab. The source is a human donor with non-small cell lung cancer who had stable disease on radiotherapy plus ipilimumab. This chain joins TRBV2 and TRBJ2-7, with no clear D. The CDR3 nucleotides read TGTGCCAGCAGCCGGAGCTCCTACGAGCAGTACTTC. Its translation: CASSRSSYEQYF.